This T cell receptor beta chain was identified in a study of blood T cell repertoires in COVID-19. As for the study in general: There were acute and convalescent COVID-19 samples, and they came from the United States, Italy and Spain. The cDNA or gDNA used as material had been derived from T cells, B-cell-depleted T cells, or PBMCs.

The CDR3 extends over 13 amino acids. Per the germline V gene, CDR1 is SGHVS and CDR2 is FNYEAQ. The V end was cut by 5 bases, the J end by 0 bases, with 8 bases between. This clone was seen just once. Original analysis: Amplification from reference gene primers served as the basis for estimated nucleated cell counts. Generated by immunoSEQ multiplex PCR, the TCRdb table keeps only in-frame clones and is missing some. V and J calls and clone size come straight from that table; D and trimming were deduced from the DNA. There are fewer than 500,000 clones in the sample; roughly 89% occur only once, and approximately 4.5% lies in the top ten.

This receptor was identified in a woman younger than 45 with acute or convalescent COVID-19. The rearrangement uses TRBV7-6 and TRBJ2-7; tentatively, D is TRBD1 (5 bases). Sequencing was carried out using peripheral blood. The CDR3, as DNA: TGTGCCAGCAGCCCCGACAGCTCCTACGAGCAGTACTTC. Amino acids: CASSPDSSYEQYF.